The present T cell receptor (beta chain) was sequenced within a study of blood T cells in healthy people across ages. Next came a second PCR, run for about 7 to 12 cycles, which used a sample-barcoded 5' primer along with a J-beta primer mix. MiXCR, applied by TCRdb to the 5' RACE reads, yields one record per CDR3 protein. This table holds hundreds of thousands of distinct CDR3 sequences, approximately 44% found once. In germline, CDR1 is SGHRS, CDR2 YFSETQ. Trimming removed 3 bases from V and 5 bases from J; junction bases left unmatched: 5. CDR3 size: 14 residues. The study's findings and limits: Age brought a roughly linear fall in TCR beta diversity measured per million T cells.

This clonotype has ten or more counts. Its antigen is still unknown. The sequence derives from a man aged 55 to 70 in good health. The J gene is TRBJ2-1, the V gene TRBV5-1; 7 nucleotides agree with TRBD1. Sequenced: blood. The CDR3 loop is CASSYGQVDNEQFF. The DNA of the CDR3 is TGCGCCAGCAGCTATGGACAGGTTGACAATGAGCAGTTCTTC.